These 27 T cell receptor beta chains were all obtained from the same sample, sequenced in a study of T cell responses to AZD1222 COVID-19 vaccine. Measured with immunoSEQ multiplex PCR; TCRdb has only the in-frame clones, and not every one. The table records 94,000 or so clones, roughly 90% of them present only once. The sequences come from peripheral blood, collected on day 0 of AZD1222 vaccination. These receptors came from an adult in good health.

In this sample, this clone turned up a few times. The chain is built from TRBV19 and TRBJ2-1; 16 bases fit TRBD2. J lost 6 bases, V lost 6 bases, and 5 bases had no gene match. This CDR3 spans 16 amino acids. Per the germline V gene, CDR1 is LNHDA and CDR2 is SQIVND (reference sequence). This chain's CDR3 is CASRPGLAGGANEQFF. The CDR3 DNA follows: TGTGCCAGTAGACCGGGACTAGCGGGAGGGGCCAATGAGCAGTTCTTC.

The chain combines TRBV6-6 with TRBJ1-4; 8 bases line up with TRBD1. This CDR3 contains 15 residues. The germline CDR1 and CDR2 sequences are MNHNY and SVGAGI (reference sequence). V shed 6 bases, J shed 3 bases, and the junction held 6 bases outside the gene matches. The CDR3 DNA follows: TGTGCCAGCAGCCCTACGACAGGGGCTAATGAAAAACTGTTTTTT. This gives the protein CASSPTTGANEKLFF.

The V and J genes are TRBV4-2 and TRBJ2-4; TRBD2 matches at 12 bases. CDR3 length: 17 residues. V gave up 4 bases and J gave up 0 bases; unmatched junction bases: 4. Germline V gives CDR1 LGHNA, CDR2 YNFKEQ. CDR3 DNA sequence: TGTGCCAGCAGCCCACGGGGACTAGCGGGAGCCAAAAACATTCAGTACTTC. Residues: CASSPRGLAGAKNIQYF.

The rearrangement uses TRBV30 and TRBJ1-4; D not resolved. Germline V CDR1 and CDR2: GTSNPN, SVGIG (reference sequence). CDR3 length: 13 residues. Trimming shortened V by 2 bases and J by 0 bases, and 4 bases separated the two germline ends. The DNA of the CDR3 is TGTGCCTGGAGTCTTGCAACTAATGAAAAACTGTTTTTT. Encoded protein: CAWSLATNEKLFF.

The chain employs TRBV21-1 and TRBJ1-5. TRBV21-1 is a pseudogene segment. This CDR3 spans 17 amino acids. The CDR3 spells CASIPKGGMFGNQPQHF. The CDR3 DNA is TGTGCCAGCATCCCGAAGGGAGGGATGTTTGGCAATCAGCCCCAGCATTTT.

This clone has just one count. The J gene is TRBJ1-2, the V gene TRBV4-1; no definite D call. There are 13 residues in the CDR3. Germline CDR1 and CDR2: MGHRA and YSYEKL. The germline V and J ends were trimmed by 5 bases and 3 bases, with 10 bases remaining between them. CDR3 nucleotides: TGCGCCAGCAGCTATCGGGCCTACTATGGCTACACCTTC. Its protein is CASSYRAYYGYTF.

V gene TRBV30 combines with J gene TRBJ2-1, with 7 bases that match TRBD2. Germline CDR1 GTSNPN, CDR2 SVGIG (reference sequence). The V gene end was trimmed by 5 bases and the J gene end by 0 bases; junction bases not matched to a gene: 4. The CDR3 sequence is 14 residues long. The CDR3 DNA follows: TGTGCCTGGTCTAGCGGTTTCTCCTACAATGAGCAGTTCTTC. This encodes CAWSSGFSYNEQFF.

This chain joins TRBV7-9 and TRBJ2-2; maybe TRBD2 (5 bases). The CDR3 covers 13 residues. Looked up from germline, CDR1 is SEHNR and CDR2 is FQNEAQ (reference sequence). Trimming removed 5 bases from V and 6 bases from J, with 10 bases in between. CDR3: CASSVSEPGELFF. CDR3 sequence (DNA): TGTGCCAGCAGCGTTAGCGAGCCCGGGGAGCTGTTTTTT.

In DNA form, the CDR3 reads TGTGCCAGCAGCTCACTTACCGGGTTTTCTCGGGACACTGAAGCTTTCTTT. Residues: CASSSLTGFSRDTEAFF. The V call is TRBV5-5, the J call TRBJ1-1; D is uncertain. CDR3 size: 17 residues. Trimming took off 3 bases at V and 3 bases at J, with 21 bases between the two ends. The germline CDR1 and CDR2 sequences are SGHKS and YYEKEE (reference sequence).

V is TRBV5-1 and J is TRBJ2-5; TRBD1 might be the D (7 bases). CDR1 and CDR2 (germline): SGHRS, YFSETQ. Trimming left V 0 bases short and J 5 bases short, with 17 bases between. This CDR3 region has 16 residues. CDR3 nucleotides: TGCGCCAGCAGCTTGGCCGGGGGACAGCCTTCCGAGACCCAGTACTTC. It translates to CASSLAGGQPSETQYF. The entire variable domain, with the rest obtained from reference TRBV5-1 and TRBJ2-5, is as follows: KAGVTQTPRYLIKTRGQQVTLSCSPISGHRSVSWYQQTPGQGLQFLFEYFSETQRNKGNFPGRFSGRQFSNSRSEMNVSTLELGDSALYLCASSLAGGQPSETQYFGPGTRLLVL.

CDR3: CASSLDNEQFF. DNA for the CDR3: TGTGCCAGCAGCCTCGACAATGAGCAGTTCTTC. The rearrangement uses TRBV27 and TRBJ2-1; D unclear. The V gene lost 6 bases and the J gene lost 5 bases, with 5 bases spanning the gap. The CDR3 covers 11 residues. CDR1 and CDR2 (germline): MNHEY, SMNVEV (reference sequence).

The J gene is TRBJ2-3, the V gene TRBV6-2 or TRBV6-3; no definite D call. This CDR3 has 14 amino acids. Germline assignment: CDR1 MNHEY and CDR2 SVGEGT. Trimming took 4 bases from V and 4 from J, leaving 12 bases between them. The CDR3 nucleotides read TGTGCCAGCAGTTGGGGTGGCCAGCCAGATACGCAGTATTTT. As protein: CASSWGGQPDTQYF.

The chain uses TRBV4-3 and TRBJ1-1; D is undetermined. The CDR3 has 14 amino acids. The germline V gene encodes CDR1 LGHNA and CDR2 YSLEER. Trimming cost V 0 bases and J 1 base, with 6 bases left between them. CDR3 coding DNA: TGCGCCAGCAGCCAAGATCGTACGAACACTGAAGCTTTCTTT. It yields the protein CASSQDRTNTEAFF.

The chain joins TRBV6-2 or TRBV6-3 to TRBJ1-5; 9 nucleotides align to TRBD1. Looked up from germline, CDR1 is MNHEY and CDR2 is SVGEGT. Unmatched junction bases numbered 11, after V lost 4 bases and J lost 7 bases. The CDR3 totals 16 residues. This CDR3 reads CASSLDRGYSGQPQHF. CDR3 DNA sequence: TGTGCCAGCAGTTTGGACAGGGGCTATTCGGGACAGCCCCAGCATTTT.

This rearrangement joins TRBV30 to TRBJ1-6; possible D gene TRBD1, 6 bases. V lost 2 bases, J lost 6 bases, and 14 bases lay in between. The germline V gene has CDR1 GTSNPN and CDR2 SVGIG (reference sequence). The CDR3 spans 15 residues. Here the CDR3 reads CAWSRGQTSNSPLHF. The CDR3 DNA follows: TGTGCCTGGAGTCGAGGACAGACTAGTAATTCACCCCTCCACTTT.

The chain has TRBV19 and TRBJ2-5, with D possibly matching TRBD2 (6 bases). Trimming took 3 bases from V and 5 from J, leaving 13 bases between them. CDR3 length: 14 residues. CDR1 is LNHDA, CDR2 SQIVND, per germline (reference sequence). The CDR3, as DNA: TGTGCCAGTAGTATGGAGGGAGTAAGCGAGACCCAGTACTTC. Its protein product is CASSMEGVSETQYF.

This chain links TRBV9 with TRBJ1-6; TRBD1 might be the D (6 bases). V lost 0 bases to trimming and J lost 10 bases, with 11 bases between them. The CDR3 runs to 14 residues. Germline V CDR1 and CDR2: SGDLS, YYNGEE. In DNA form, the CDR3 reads TGTGCCAGCAGCGTAGCCCTGGGGGGCTCACCCCTCCACTTT. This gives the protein CASSVALGGSPLHF.

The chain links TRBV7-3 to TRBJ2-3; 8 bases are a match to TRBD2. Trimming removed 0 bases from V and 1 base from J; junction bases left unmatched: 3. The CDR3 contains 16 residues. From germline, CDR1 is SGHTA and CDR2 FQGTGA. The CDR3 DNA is TGTGCCAGCAGCTTAACGGCGACTAGCGGCACAGATACGCAGTATTTT. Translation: CASSLTATSGTDTQYF.

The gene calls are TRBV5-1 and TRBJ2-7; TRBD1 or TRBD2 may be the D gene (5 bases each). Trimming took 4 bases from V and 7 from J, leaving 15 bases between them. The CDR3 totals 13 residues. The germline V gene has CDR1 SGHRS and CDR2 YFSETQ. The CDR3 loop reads CASSQESGPEQYF. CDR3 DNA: TGCGCCAGCAGCCAAGAGTCGGGACCGGAGCAGTACTTC.

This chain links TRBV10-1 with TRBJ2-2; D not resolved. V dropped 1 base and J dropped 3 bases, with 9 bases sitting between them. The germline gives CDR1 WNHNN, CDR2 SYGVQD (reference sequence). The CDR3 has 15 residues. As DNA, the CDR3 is TGCGCCAGCAGTGAGTTTAGGACGTACACCGGGGAGCTGTTTTTT. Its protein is CASSEFRTYTGELFF.

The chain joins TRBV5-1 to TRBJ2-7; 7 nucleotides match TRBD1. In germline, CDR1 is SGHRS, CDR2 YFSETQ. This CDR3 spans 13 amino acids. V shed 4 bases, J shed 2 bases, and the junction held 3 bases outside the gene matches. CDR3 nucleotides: TGCGCCAGCAGCCGACAGGGAACCTACGAGCAGTACTTC. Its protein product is CASSRQGTYEQYF.

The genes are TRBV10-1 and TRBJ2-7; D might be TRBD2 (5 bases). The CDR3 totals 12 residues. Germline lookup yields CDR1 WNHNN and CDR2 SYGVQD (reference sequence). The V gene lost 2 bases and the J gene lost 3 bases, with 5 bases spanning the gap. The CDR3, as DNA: TGCGCCAGCAGTGAGCGGGACTACGAGCAGTACTTC. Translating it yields CASSERDYEQYF.

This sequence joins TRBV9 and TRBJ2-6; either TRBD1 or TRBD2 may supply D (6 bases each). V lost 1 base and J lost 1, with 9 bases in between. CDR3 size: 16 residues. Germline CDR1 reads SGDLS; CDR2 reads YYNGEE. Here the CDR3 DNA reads TGTGCCAGCAGCGTATGGGGGGCGTCTGGGGCCAACGTCCTGACTTTC. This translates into CASSVWGASGANVLTF.

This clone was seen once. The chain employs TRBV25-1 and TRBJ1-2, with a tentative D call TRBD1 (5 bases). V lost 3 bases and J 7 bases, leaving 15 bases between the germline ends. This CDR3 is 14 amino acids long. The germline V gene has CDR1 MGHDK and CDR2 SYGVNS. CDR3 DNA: TGTGCCAGCAGTGAGCATAGCAGGGTGGGTGGCTACACCTTC. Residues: CASSEHSRVGGYTF.

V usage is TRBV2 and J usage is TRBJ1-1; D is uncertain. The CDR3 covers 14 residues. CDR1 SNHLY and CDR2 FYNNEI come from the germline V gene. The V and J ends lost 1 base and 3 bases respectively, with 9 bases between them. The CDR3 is CASSEVGLDTEAFF. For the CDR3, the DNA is TGTGCCAGCAGTGAAGTGGGGTTGGACACTGAAGCTTTCTTT.

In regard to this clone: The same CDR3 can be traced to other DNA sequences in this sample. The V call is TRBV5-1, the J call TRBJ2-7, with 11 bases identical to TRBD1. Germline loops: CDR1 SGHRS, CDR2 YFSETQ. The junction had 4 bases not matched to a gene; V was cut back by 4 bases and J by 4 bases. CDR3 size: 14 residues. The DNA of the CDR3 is TGCGCCAGCAGCCCTGGACAGGGGGCGTACGAGCAGTACTTC. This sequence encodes CASSPGQGAYEQYF.

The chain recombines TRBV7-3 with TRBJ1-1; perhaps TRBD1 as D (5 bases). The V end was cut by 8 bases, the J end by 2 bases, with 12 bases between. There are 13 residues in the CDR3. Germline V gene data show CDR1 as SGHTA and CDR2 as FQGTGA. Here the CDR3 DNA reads TGTGCCAGCCGACGACAGACCAACACTGAAGCTTTCTTT. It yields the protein CASRRQTNTEAFF. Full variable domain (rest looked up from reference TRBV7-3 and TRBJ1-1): GAGVSQTPSNKVTEKGKYVELRCDPISGHTALYWYRQSLGQGPEFLIYFQGTGAADDSGLPNDRFFAVRPEGSVSTLKIQRTERGDSAVYLCASRRQTNTEAFFGQGTRLTVV.